Presented here are 19 T cell receptor beta chains from one specimen sequenced in a study of cytomegalovirus exposure and HLA in healthy donors. Primers: 60 Vbeta forward and 13 Jbeta reverse. Generated by immunoSEQ multiplex PCR, the TCRdb table keeps only in-frame clones and is missing some. The table includes some 140,000 clones, approximately 64% detected once. The specimen was PBMCs. The origin of the receptors is a woman aged 35 to 49 in good health and CMV-seronegative.

This clone was picked up a small number of times. The gene calls are TRBV30 and TRBJ1-6; D not resolved. The germline gives CDR1 GTSNPN, CDR2 SVGIG (reference sequence). The V end lost 2 bases, the J end lost 10 bases, and 12 bases lay between the germline ends. This CDR3 contains 13 residues. The DNA for the CDR3 is TGTGCCTGGAGTCTAACCCCCCAATCACCCCTCCACTTT. Translating gives CAWSLTPQSPLHF. The entire variable domain, with the rest obtained from reference TRBV30 and TRBJ1-6, is as follows: SQTIHQWPATLVQPVGSPLSLECTVEGTSNPNLYWYRQAAGRGLQLLFYSVGIGQISSEVPQNLSASRPQDRQFILSSKKLLLSDSGFYLCAWSLTPQSPLHFGNGTRLTVT.

This sequence joins TRBV7-9 and TRBJ2-3; 7 bases line up with TRBD1. Germline CDR1 and CDR2: SEHNR and FQNEAQ (reference sequence). CDR3 length equals 13 residues. Germline trimming cut 6 bases from V and 4 bases from J; bases unmatched to any gene: 4. The CDR3, as DNA: TGTGCCAGCAGTTACAGGGGCCCAGATACGCAGTATTTT. As protein: CASSYRGPDTQYF. Together with reference TRBV7-9 and TRBJ2-3, the CDR3 gives the full variable domain: DTGVSQNPRHKITKRGQNVTFRCDPISEHNRLYWYRQTLGQGPEFLTYFQNEAQLEKSRLLSDRFSAERPKGSFSTLEIQRTEQGDSAMYLCASSYRGPDTQYFGPGTRLTVL.

This clone occurred a few times. J is TRBJ1-2 and V is TRBV6-5, with D possibly TRBD1 on 5 matching bases. The CDR3 contains 13 residues. Trimming stripped 2 bases from V and 6 bases from J, with 10 bases between. Germline loops: CDR1 MNHEY, CDR2 SVGAGI. The CDR3 spells CASSYRGRDGYTF. The CDR3 region has the DNA TGTGCCAGCAGTTACAGGGGTAGAGATGGCTACACCTTC.

The chain employs TRBV5-4 and TRBJ1-6; 10 bases fit TRBD1. The CDR3 totals 15 residues. V shed 4 bases, J shed 8 bases, and the junction held 6 bases outside the gene matches. Looked up from germline, CDR1 is SGHNT and CDR2 is YYREEE (reference sequence). The CDR3 DNA follows: TGTGCCAGCAGCCCGAGGACAGGGGGTGATTCACCCCTCCACTTT. Amino acid sequence: CASSPRTGGDSPLHF.

This chain joins TRBV9 and TRBJ2-2, with D possibly being TRBD2 (6 bases). The CDR3 extends over 16 amino acids. Trimming cost V 4 bases and J 9 bases, with 22 bases left between them. The germline CDR1 and CDR2 sequences are SGDLS and YYNGEE. The CDR3 loop is CASSSRWGDAKRELFF. In DNA form, the CDR3 reads TGTGCCAGCAGCTCCCGATGGGGGGACGCTAAAAGGGAGCTGTTTTTT.

V usage is TRBV5-1 and J usage is TRBJ2-7, with 10 bases matching TRBD2. This CDR3 spans 16 amino acids. The junction had 8 bases not matched to a gene; V was cut back by 4 bases and J by 1 base. Per the germline V gene, CDR1 is SGHRS and CDR2 is YFSETQ. This CDR3 reads CASSPGGLAESYEQYF. DNA for the CDR3: TGCGCCAGCAGCCCCGGTGGACTAGCGGAGTCCTACGAGCAGTACTTC.

Turning to this clone: In the same sample, other DNA sequences code for this CDR3. This chain joins TRBV2 and TRBJ1-2, with a tentative D call TRBD1 (6 bases). Trimming left V 7 bases short and J 1 base short, with 10 bases between. The germline CDR1 and CDR2 sequences are SNHLY and FYNNEI. The CDR3 loop spans 13 amino acids. In DNA, the CDR3 is TGTGCCAGCACTATACAGGGTAACTATGGCTACACCTTC. Residues: CASTIQGNYGYTF. The whole variable domain, filled in from reference TRBV2 and TRBJ1-2, reads EPEVTQTPSHQVTQMGQEVILRCVPISNHLYFYWYRQILGQKVEFLVSFYNNEISEKSEIFDDQFSVERPDGSNFTLKIRSTKLEDSAMYFCASTIQGNYGYTFGSGTRLTVV.

The rearrangement links TRBV19 to TRBJ2-3; 9 bases are shared with TRBD1. V was clipped by 4 bases and J by 5 bases; unmatched bases: 1. Germline assignment: CDR1 LNHDA and CDR2 SQIVND (reference sequence). The CDR3 loop spans 13 amino acids. CDR3 protein: CASSRDREDTQYF. In nucleotides, the CDR3 is TGTGCCAGTAGTAGGGACAGGGAAGATACGCAGTATTTT.

V gene TRBV6-6 combines with J gene TRBJ2-1, with D possibly being TRBD2 (5 bases). This CDR3 has 14 residues. Germline loops: CDR1 MNHNY, CDR2 SVGAGI (reference sequence). The V end lost 0 bases, the J end lost 6 bases, and 9 bases lay between the germline ends. The CDR3 sequence: CASSYSSVPNEQFF. CDR3 DNA: TGTGCCAGCAGTTACTCTAGCGTACCCAATGAGCAGTTCTTC.

This clone was counted a single time. The junction shows a germline mismatch at one end, possibly a read error. The gene calls are TRBV28 and TRBJ2-7; TRBD2 matches at 11 bases. This CDR3 has 14 amino acids. The germline V gene encodes CDR1 MDHEN and CDR2 SYDVKM. In nucleotides, the CDR3 is TGTGCCAGCCGTTTAGCGGGGGGGGCCTACGAGCAGTACTTC. Amino acid sequence: CASRLAGGAYEQYF.

CDR3 sequence: CASRGGEGTSGAGELFF. The CDR3 DNA reads as TGTGCCAGTAGGGGGGGGGAAGGGACCTCGGGGGCCGGGGAGCTGTTTTTT. The chain couples TRBV19 to TRBJ2-2; 7 bases are a match to TRBD2. The trim removed 6 bases at V and 6 bases at J, leaving 16 bases unmatched. The CDR3 is 17 residues long. CDR1 LNHDA and CDR2 SQIVND come from the germline V gene (reference sequence).

A few counts support this clone. The gene calls are TRBV30 and TRBJ1-5; a weak D match, TRBD1 (6 bases). Germline-derived CDR1 and CDR2 are GTSNPN and SVGIG (reference sequence). Trimming pared 6 bases from V and 6 bases from J, leaving 12 bases between. The length of the CDR3 is 12 residues. The CDR3 reads CACQGYGQPQHF. The DNA of the CDR3 is TGTGCCTGCCAGGGGTACGGTCAGCCCCAGCATTTT. Full variable domain (rest looked up from reference TRBV30 and TRBJ1-5): SQTIHQWPATLVQPVGSPLSLECTVEGTSNPNLYWYRQAAGRGLQLLFYSVGIGQISSEVPQNLSASRPQDRQFILSSKKLLLSDSGFYLCACQGYGQPQHFGDGTRLSIL.

This chain connects TRBV5-1 to TRBJ1-5; D remains ambiguous. This CDR3 spans 13 amino acids. V lost 1 base and J lost 7, with 9 bases in between. CDR1 SGHRS and CDR2 YFSETQ come from the germline V gene. The CDR3 reads CASSLQVGQPQHF. DNA of the CDR3: TGCGCCAGCAGCTTGCAGGTTGGCCAGCCCCAGCATTTT.

V usage is TRBV5-5 and J usage is TRBJ1-5, with TRBD1 identical over 8 bases. In germline, CDR1 is SGHKS, CDR2 YYEKEE (reference sequence). CDR3 length equals 18 residues. V shed 1 base and J 2 bases; nucleotides not matched to a gene: 11. The CDR3 DNA reads as TGTGCCAGCAGCTTGTCGGGGGTGACAGGGGCCGGCAATCAGCCCCAGCATTTT. As protein: CASSLSGVTGAGNQPQHF.

V gene TRBV5-8 combines with J gene TRBJ1-5; D not certain. Trimming stripped 3 bases from V and 7 bases from J, with 14 bases between. The germline V gene encodes CDR1 SGHTS and CDR2 YDEGEE. This CDR3 is 14 amino acids long. CDR3 sequence: CASSWGRENQPQHF. The CDR3 nucleotides are TGTGCCAGCAGCTGGGGTCGGGAAAACCAGCCCCAGCATTTT.

V and J are TRBV5-8 and TRBJ1-5; 9 bases align to TRBD1. Trimming removed 2 bases from V and 3 bases from J; junction bases left unmatched: 9. This CDR3 spans 17 amino acids. Looked up from germline, CDR1 is SGHTS and CDR2 is YDEGEE. The CDR3 is CASSFTGGPSLNQPQHF. In nucleotides, the CDR3 is TGTGCCAGCAGCTTTACAGGGGGCCCTAGCCTCAATCAGCCCCAGCATTTT. Using reference TRBV5-8 and TRBJ1-5 for the parts outside the CDR3, the full variable domain is EAGVTQSPTHLIKTRGQQATLRCSPISGHTSVYWYQQALGLGLQFLLWYDEGEERNRGNFPPRFSGRQFPNYSSELNVNALELEDSALYLCASSFTGGPSLNQPQHFGDGTRLSIL.

On this clone: Other DNA sequences within the sample encode an identical CDR3. The J gene is TRBJ2-7, the V gene TRBV4-2, with 9 bases aligning to TRBD2. CDR1 and CDR2 (germline): LGHNA, YNFKEQ. With 0 bases clipped from V and 0 bases from J, the junction kept 0 bases outside the gene matches. The CDR3 has 15 amino acids. The CDR3 coding sequence is TGTGCCAGCAGCCAAGAAGCGGGGGGCTCCTACGAGCAGTACTTC. Protein product: CASSQEAGGSYEQYF.

This clone has a handful of counts. The chain carries TRBV28 and TRBJ2-2; D perhaps matches TRBD2 (6 bases). Trimming took off 2 bases at V and 6 bases at J, with 7 bases between the two ends. In germline, CDR1 is MDHEN, CDR2 SYDVKM. The CDR3 contains 13 residues. The CDR3 nucleotides read TGTGCCAGCAGTTTAGGAGGGTCCGGGGAGCTGTTTTTT. Protein: CASSLGGSGELFF. Using reference TRBV28 and TRBJ2-2 for the parts outside the CDR3, the full variable domain is DVKVTQSSRYLVKRTGEKVFLECVQDMDHENMFWYRQDPGLGLRLIYFSYDVKMKEKGDIPEGYSVSREKKERFSLILESASTNQTSMYLCASSLGGSGELFFGEGSRLTVL.

The rearrangement uses TRBV10-1 and TRBJ1-2; TRBD1 matches 9 bases. Unmatched junction bases numbered 13, after V lost 3 bases and J lost 5 bases. There are 17 residues in the CDR3. CDR1 and CDR2 from the germline V gene are WNHNN and SYGVQD (reference sequence). The CDR3 DNA reads as TGCGCCAGCAGTGAAAGGGACAGGGTCTCCCTACTTTATGGCTACACCTTC. Translating gives CASSERDRVSLLYGYTF.